The TCR beta chain described here comes from a study of blood T cell repertoires in COVID-19. Study as a whole: The study drew acute and convalescent COVID-19 samples from the United States, Italy and Spain.

This clone turned up a few times. The CDR3 is 19 amino acids. Trimming cost V 3 bases and J 3 bases; bases outside gene matches: 12. CDR1 is LGHNA and CDR2 is YSLEER in the germline V gene. Authors' methods: Estimation of nucleated cell counts relied on the amplification of reference gene primers. Assay: immunoSEQ multiplex PCR; the TCRdb copy retains only in-frame clones and omits some. The V and J calls and clone size are taken from that table; D and trimming were inferred from the DNA. The sample contains 150,000 or so clones, roughly four fifths of which appear only once. Sequencing was done on a sample of peripheral blood. The rearrangement links TRBV4-3 to TRBJ2-2; 11 bases line up with TRBD2. The receptor was derived from a woman in her forties or fifties with active or convalescent COVID-19. The CDR3, as DNA: TGCGCCAGCAGCCACGGGGGACCAGGGACTAGCGGCTACACCGGGGAGCTGTTTTTT. Encoded protein: CASSHGGPGTSGYTGELFF.